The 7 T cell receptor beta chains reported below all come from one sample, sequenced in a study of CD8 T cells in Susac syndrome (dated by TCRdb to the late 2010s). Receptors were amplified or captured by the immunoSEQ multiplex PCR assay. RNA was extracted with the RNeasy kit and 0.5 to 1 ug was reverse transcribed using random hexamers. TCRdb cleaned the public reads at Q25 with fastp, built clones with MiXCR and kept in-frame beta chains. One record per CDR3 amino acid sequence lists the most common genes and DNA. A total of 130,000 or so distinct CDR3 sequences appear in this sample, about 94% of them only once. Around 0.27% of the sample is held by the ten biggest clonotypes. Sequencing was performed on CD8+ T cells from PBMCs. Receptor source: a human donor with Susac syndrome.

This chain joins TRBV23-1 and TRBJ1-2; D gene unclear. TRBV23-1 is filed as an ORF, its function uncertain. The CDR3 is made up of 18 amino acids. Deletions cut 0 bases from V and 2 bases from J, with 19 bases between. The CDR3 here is CASSQSTWVTRSNYGYTF. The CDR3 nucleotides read TGCGCCAGCAGTCAATCCACATGGGTCACGAGATCCAACTATGGCTACACCTTC.

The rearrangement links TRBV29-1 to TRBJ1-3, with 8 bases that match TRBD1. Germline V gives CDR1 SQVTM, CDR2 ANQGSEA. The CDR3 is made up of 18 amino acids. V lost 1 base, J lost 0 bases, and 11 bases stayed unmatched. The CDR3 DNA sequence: TGCAGCGTTGAAGTACTGGACAGGGTATGGGGCTCTGGAAACACCATATATTTT. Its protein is CSVEVLDRVWGSGNTIYF.

The CDR3 DNA is TGTGCCAGTAGTTTACAGGGAGGGGACACTGAAGCTTTCTTT. Translating gives CASSLQGGDTEAFF. The chain couples TRBV19 to TRBJ1-1, with a possible D match to TRBD1 (6 bases). Germline V CDR1 and CDR2: LNHDA, SQIVND (reference sequence). CDR3 length: 14 amino acids. V was cut by 5 bases and J by 3 bases, with 13 bases left in between.

CDR3 sequence reads: CASSPAGKGETQYF. As DNA, the CDR3 is TGTGCCAGCAGCCCGGCAGGGAAGGGAGAGACCCAGTACTTC. V usage is TRBV7-8 and J usage is TRBJ2-5, with a weak D call TRBD1 (5 bases). Germline V CDR1 and CDR2: SGHVS, FQNEAQ. The CDR3 sequence is 14 residues long. Trimming removed 5 bases at V and 4 bases at J, with 14 bases between.

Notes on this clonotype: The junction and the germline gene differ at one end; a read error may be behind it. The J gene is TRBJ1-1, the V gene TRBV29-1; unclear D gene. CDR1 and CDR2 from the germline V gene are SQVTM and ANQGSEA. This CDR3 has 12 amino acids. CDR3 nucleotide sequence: TGCAGCGTTAACGGGCTGAGCACTGAAGCCTTCTTT. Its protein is CSVNGLSTEAFF.

The CDR3, as DNA: TGTGCCACCAGCAGAGAGACGATCCCGGCGGGGGCCTACACAGATACGCAGTATTTT. Translated, it gives CATSRETIPAGAYTDTQYF. The V call is TRBV15, the J call TRBJ2-3; possible D gene TRBD2, 7 bases. V lost 0 bases and J 2 bases, leaving 21 bases between the germline ends. This CDR3 is built from 19 residues. Germline CDR1 is LNHNV and CDR2 is YYDKDF (reference sequence).

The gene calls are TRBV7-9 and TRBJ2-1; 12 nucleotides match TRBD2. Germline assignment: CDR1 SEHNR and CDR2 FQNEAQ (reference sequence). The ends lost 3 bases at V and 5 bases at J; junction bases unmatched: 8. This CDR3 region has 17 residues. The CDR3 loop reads CASSFRPTSGSNNEQFF. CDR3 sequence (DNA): TGTGCCAGCAGCTTCCGCCCGACTAGCGGGAGTAACAATGAGCAGTTCTTC.